The 16 T cell receptor beta chains below come from one sample, sequenced in a study of type 1 and type 2 diabetes patients. The PCR template was genomic DNA. Amplification of the beta chain CDR3 used 30 forward and 13 reverse multiplex primers. MiXCR was run by TCRdb on the multiplex PCR reads, yielding one entry per CDR3 protein. The repertoire includes under 300,000 distinct CDR3 sequences, around 50% of them detected once, and around 13% sits in the top ten. What was sequenced was peripheral blood mononuclear cells (PBMCs). These receptors originate from a man between 18 and 29 years old with type 2 diabetes.

The rearrangement joins TRBV19 to TRBJ1-5, with a weak D call TRBD1 (6 bases). V lost 6 bases, J lost 1 base, and 10 bases lay in between. CDR1 is LNHDA, CDR2 SQIVND, per germline (reference sequence). This CDR3 is built from 14 residues. The CDR3, as DNA: TGTGCCAGTAGCGGACAGTTCAGCAATCAGCCCCAGCATTTT. It yields the protein CASSGQFSNQPQHF.

The V call is TRBV27, the J call TRBJ2-5, with 7 positions matching TRBD1. V lost 5 bases, J lost 1 base, and 19 bases stayed unmatched. The length of the CDR3 is 19 residues. Germline values: CDR1 MNHEY, CDR2 SMNVEV (reference sequence). CDR3 sequence reads: CASSPPTEDRRYPQETQYF. In DNA form, the CDR3 reads TGTGCCAGCAGTCCCCCAACCGAGGACAGGCGATACCCCCAAGAGACCCAGTACTTC.

This chain links TRBV7-3 with TRBJ1-5, with D possibly TRBD1 on 5 matching bases. Germline CDR1 and CDR2: SGHTA and FQGTGA. This CDR3 has 15 residues. Trimming shortened V by 6 bases and J by 4 bases, and 16 bases separated the two germline ends. CDR3: CASSLDQGRNQPQHF. As DNA, the CDR3 is TGTGCCAGCAGTTTAGATCAGGGCCGTAATCAGCCCCAGCATTTT.

The J gene is TRBJ2-7, the V gene TRBV28; no clear D gene. Germline V gene sequence: CDR1 MDHEN, CDR2 SYDVKM. Trimming left V 3 bases short and J 2 bases short, with 17 bases between. The length of the CDR3 is 16 residues. CDR3 sequence reads: CASSFPQSFGAYEQYF. The CDR3 region has the DNA TGTGCCAGCAGTTTCCCCCAGTCCTTTGGGGCCTACGAGCAGTACTTC.

This clonotype has a count of ten or more. The rearrangement joins TRBV7-2 to TRBJ1-1; TRBD1 aligns across 7 bases. The length of the CDR3 is 13 residues. CDR1 is SGHTA, CDR2 FQGNSA, per germline. The trim removed 8 bases at V and 3 bases at J, leaving 6 bases unmatched. Written as DNA, the CDR3 is TGTGCCAGCTGTAGACAGGGTGACACTGAAGCTTTCTTT. Translated, it gives CASCRQGDTEAFF.

This clonotype was recorded many times. The chain combines TRBV14 with TRBJ2-7; a possible D gene is TRBD1 (5 bases). This CDR3 has 11 residues. Trimming removed 8 bases at V and 3 bases at J, with 8 bases between. In germline, CDR1 is SGHDN, CDR2 FVKESK. Written as DNA, the CDR3 is TGTGCCAGCTCACAGGACTACGAGCAGTACTTC. This translates into CASSQDYEQYF.

Written as DNA, the CDR3 is TGTGCCAGCAGCGTAGAGGGGGCGGGCGAGAACGAGCAGTACTTC. Encoded protein: CASSVEGAGENEQYF. This sequence joins TRBV9 and TRBJ2-7, with 7 bases identical to TRBD1. Germline CDR1 is SGDLS and CDR2 is YYNGEE. The CDR3 covers 15 residues. V shed 0 bases, J shed 5 bases, and the junction held 8 bases outside the gene matches.

This sequence joins TRBV28 and TRBJ1-4, with 8 bases lining up with TRBD1. This CDR3 has 16 amino acids. V trimming: 5 bases; J trimming: 6 bases; junction bases outside the gene matches: 11. Per the germline V gene, CDR1 is MDHEN and CDR2 is SYDVKM. The CDR3 sequence: CASSPETGEGDEKLFF. The CDR3 coding sequence is TGTGCCAGCAGTCCAGAGACAGGGGAAGGGGATGAAAAACTGTTTTTT.

The count of this clonotype is one. At one end, the junction sequence differs from germline, possibly due to a read error. The J gene is TRBJ1-1, the V gene TRBV6-6, with TRBD1 identical over 7 bases. Germline-derived CDR1 and CDR2 are MNHNY and SVGAGI (reference sequence). The CDR3 has 18 amino acids. The chain's CDR3 is CAISDPLRTGPMNTEAFF. CDR3 nucleotides: TGTGCCATCAGTGACCCTCTCCGGACAGGCCCCATGAACACTGAAGCTTTCTTT.

V and J are TRBV10-2 and TRBJ1-2; D not certain. V lost 6 bases and J 8 bases, leaving 19 bases between the germline ends. The germline V gene encodes CDR1 WSHSY and CDR2 SAAADI. The CDR3 totals 14 residues. CDR3 protein: CASREPLREGGYTF. The CDR3 DNA follows: TGCGCCAGCAGGGAACCTCTTAGGGAGGGAGGCTACACCTTC.

The chain couples TRBV7-2 to TRBJ2-1; 9 bases fit TRBD2. CDR1 SGHTA and CDR2 FQGNSA come from the germline V gene. Unmatched junction bases numbered 10, after V lost 10 bases and J lost 3 bases. This CDR3 is 15 amino acids long. CDR3 nucleotides: TGTGCCACCACCTCTGGCGGGGGGGTCTACAATGAGCAGTTCTTC. Protein sequence: CATTSGGGVYNEQFF.

This clonotype occurred many times. The J gene is TRBJ1-2, the V gene TRBV2, with no clear D. The CDR3 consists of 12 residues. Germline CDR1 and CDR2: SNHLY and FYNNEI. V was cut by 10 bases and J by 2 bases, with 11 bases left in between. CDR3 residues: CATRTENYGYTF. The CDR3 DNA sequence: TGTGCCACGCGGACGGAAAACTATGGCTACACCTTC. The variable domain in full, with the rest retrieved from reference TRBV2 and TRBJ1-2, is EPEVTQTPSHQVTQMGQEVILRCVPISNHLYFYWYRQILGQKVEFLVSFYNNEISEKSEIFDDQFSVERPDGSNFTLKIRSTKLEDSAMYFCATRTENYGYTFGSGTRLTVV.

This clonotype was detected many times. J is TRBJ1-4 and V is TRBV20-1; D gene ambiguous. The germline V gene encodes CDR1 DFQATT and CDR2 SNEGSKA (reference sequence). The V end was cut by 3 bases, the J end by 4 bases, with 3 bases between. The CDR3 length is 11 residues. CDR3 sequence (DNA): TGCAGTGCTAGTGATAATGAAAAACTGTTTTTT. Translating it yields CSASDNEKLFF.

In DNA form, the CDR3 reads TGCGCCAGCAGCCAAGTTGGGCAGGGGGCTATTGGGGAGCTGTTTTTT. Translating gives CASSQVGQGAIGELFF. The gene calls are TRBV4-3 and TRBJ2-2; 8 bases agree with TRBD1. The ends lost 1 base at V and 8 bases at J; junction bases unmatched: 9. This CDR3 is built from 16 residues. Germline V gene sequence: CDR1 LGHNA, CDR2 YSLEER.

This clonotype was picked up many times. This CDR3 is CATSRGSGEAFF. The DNA of the CDR3 is TGTGCCACCAGCAGAGGTTCAGGGGAAGCTTTCTTT. The gene calls are TRBV15 and TRBJ1-1; TRBD1 might be the D (5 bases). Germline V gene sequence: CDR1 LNHNV, CDR2 YYDKDF (reference sequence). CDR3 length: 12 residues. The ends were cut back, 1 base at V and 8 bases at J, with 8 bases in the middle.

V is TRBV12-3 or TRBV12-4 and J is TRBJ2-7; TRBD1 matches 9 bases. Trimming cost V 5 bases and J 3 bases; bases outside gene matches: 5. This CDR3 contains 14 residues. CDR3 residues: CASSLTGGGYEQYF. The CDR3, as DNA: TGTGCCAGCAGTCTGACAGGGGGAGGCTACGAGCAGTACTTC.